These T cell receptor beta chains were read from a single sample in a study of blood T cell repertoires in COVID-19. Measured with immunoSEQ multiplex PCR; TCRdb has only the in-frame clones, and not every one. There are about 220,000 clones in the sample; 85% to 90% occur only once, and around 3.2% lies in the top ten. The sample taken for sequencing was PBMCs or T cells enriched from blood (not recorded which). The receptors shown here come from a woman aged 18-35 years in a cohort exposed to, infected with or recovered from COVID-19 (not recorded which). CDR3s include the opening cysteine and the closing phenylalanine or tryptophan. D genes are given only for firm matches. Clone size is given for some rows only: seen once, a few or many times, or a class if the clone is expanded.

V	size	D	J	DNA	CDR3
TRBV5-1	NA	NA	TRBJ1-2	TGCGCCAGCAGCTTGGGGGAGGGTGCGGTGAACTATGGCTACACCTTC	CASSLGEGAVNYGYTF
TRBV19	NA	NA	TRBJ1-2	TGTGCCAGTAGGGCGGCGGGGGAAGGATATGGCTACACCTTC	CASRAAGEGYGYTF
TRBV11-1	NA	NA	TRBJ1-1	TGTGCCAGCTCCGGTCGGGGTCCTGAAGCTTTCTTT	CASSGRGPEAFF
TRBV2	NA	TRBD2	TRBJ2-5	TGTGCCAGCAGTGCTCTGACTAGCGGGGCGGACCAAGAGACCCAGTACTTC	CASSALTSGADQETQYF
TRBV5-1	NA	TRBD1	TRBJ1-2	TGCGCCAGCAGCGGACAGGGAGTAGCCAACTATGGCTACACCTTC	CASSGQGVANYGYTF
TRBV11-3	NA	NA	TRBJ1-6	TGTGCCAGCAGCTTAACCCGACAGCATAATTCACCCCTCCACTTT	CASSLTRQHNSPLHF
TRBV15	NA	NA	TRBJ1-3	TGTGCCACCAGCAACCCGACATCTTACTCTGGAAACACCATATATTTT	CATSNPTSYSGNTIYF
TRBV2	NA	TRBD2	TRBJ2-5	TGTGCCAGCAGTGCGGGAGGGTGGTTAGAGACCCAGTACTTC	CASSAGGWLETQYF
TRBV29-1	NA	TRBD1	TRBJ1-2	TGCAGCGTTGCCGATCCTAAGACAGGGGGCGATGGCTACACCTTC	CSVADPKTGGDGYTF
TRBV5-1	NA	TRBD1	TRBJ1-1	TGCGCCAGCAGCTTAGGACAGGGTGCTGAAGCTTTCTTT	CASSLGQGAEAFF
TRBV9	NA	NA	TRBJ2-1	TGTGCCAGCAGCGTAGCTATCAGGGACTCCTACAATGAGCAGTTCTTC	CASSVAIRDSYNEQFF
TRBV18	NA	NA	TRBJ1-2	TGTGCCAGCTCACCAGTTTTCCGGGTAGACTATGGCTACACCTTC	CASSPVFRVDYGYTF
TRBV4-1	NA	NA	TRBJ1-5	TGCGCCAGCAGCCATAGGACAGTGAATCAGCCCCAGCATTTT	CASSHRTVNQPQHF
TRBV3-1/TRBV3-2	NA	TRBD1	TRBJ2-1	TGTGCCAGCAGCCAACGAGACAGGGGCATCAATGAGCAGTTCTTC	CASSQRDRGINEQFF
TRBV19	NA	TRBD1	TRBJ1-6	TGTGCCAGTAAGACAGGGTCTTCACCCCTCCACTTT	CASKTGSSPLHF
TRBV5-6	NA	TRBD1	TRBJ2-7	TGTGCCAGCACCCAACAGGGGGCAAGGGACGAGCAGTACTTC	CASTQQGARDEQYF
TRBV11-3	NA	NA	TRBJ2-1	TGTGCCAGCAGCAACGGTTATGAGCAGTTCTTC	CASSNGYEQFF
TRBV28	NA	TRBD2	TRBJ2-3	TGTGCCAGCCGACGATACAGGGCTAGCGGGATGGGTACGCAGTATTTT	CASRRYRASGMGTQYF
TRBV10-1	NA	TRBD2	TRBJ2-3	TGCGCCAGCAGTGTCCAGGCGGGAGAGGTAGATACGCAGTATTTT	CASSVQAGEVDTQYF
TRBV25-1	NA	TRBD1	TRBJ1-6	TGTGCCAGCAGTGCCCCGACAGGGGCTAATTCACCCCTCCACTTT	CASSAPTGANSPLHF
TRBV2	NA	NA	TRBJ2-3	TGTGCCAGCAGCAAAAAATTCACAGATACGCAGTATTTT	CASSKKFTDTQYF
TRBV29-1	few	TRBD2	TRBJ2-5	TGCAGCGTTCTAGCGGGAGTAGAGACCCAGTACTTC	CSVLAGVETQYF
TRBV18	few	NA	TRBJ1-2	TGTGCCAGCTCACCAACAGAGGGTTATGGCTACACCTTC	CASSPTEGYGYTF
TRBV2	NA	NA	TRBJ2-7	TGTGCCAGCAGTCTCCCCCAGGGGATAGAGATCTACGAGCAGTACTTC	CASSLPQGIEIYEQYF
TRBV6-5	NA	TRBD2	TRBJ2-3	TGTGCCAGCAGTTACCAAGGGACTAGCGGCGCAGATACGCAGTATTTT	CASSYQGTSGADTQYF
TRBV29-1	NA	NA	TRBJ2-3	TGCAGCTCCCGGACTAGCACAGATACGCAGTATTTT	CSSRTSTDTQYF
TRBV14	NA	TRBD1	TRBJ1-2	TGTGCCAGCAGCCCACGCCGAAACAGGGGGCCCTACTATGGCTACACCTTC	CASSPRRNRGPYYGYTF
TRBV7-9	NA	TRBD2	TRBJ2-7	TGTGCCAGCAGCACTAGCGGGAGTCAACACGAGCAGTACTTC	CASSTSGSQHEQYF
TRBV10-1	NA	NA	TRBJ1-1	TGCGCCAGCAGTGAGTCGAGAGAGTGGAACACTGAAGCTTTCTTT	CASSESREWNTEAFF
TRBV5-6	once	NA	TRBJ2-5	TGTGCCAGCAGCCTGCAAGAGACCCAGTACTTC	CASSLQETQYF
TRBV12-3/TRBV12-4	once	TRBD1	TRBJ1-5	TGTGCCAGCAGCCGGGACAGTCGGCAGCCCCAGCATTTT	CASSRDSRQPQHF
TRBV11-3	NA	NA	TRBJ2-6	TGTGCCAGCAGTTCGGGACATCTCTCTGGGGCCAACGTCCTGACTTTC	CASSSGHLSGANVLTF
TRBV6-5	NA	NA	TRBJ2-4	TGTGCCAGCAGTCCCGACAGCAAAAACATTCAGTACTTC	CASSPDSKNIQYF
TRBV13	NA	NA	TRBJ2-7	TGTGCCAGCAGCCCCGGCGGGGGCCTCGGGGACGAGCAGTACTTC	CASSPGGGLGDEQYF
TRBV30	once	NA	TRBJ1-3	TGTGCCTGGAATCCGGGGATGCAAAACACCATATATTTT	CAWNPGMQNTIYF
TRBV18	NA	TRBD1	TRBJ1-5	TGTGCCAGCTCACCCGGGACAGGGGGAGGACAGCCCCAGCATTTT	CASSPGTGGGQPQHF
TRBV19	once	NA	TRBJ1-3	TGTGCCAGTAGTATAGAGGGGGCAGGGGCTTTCTCTGGAAACACCATATATTTT	CASSIEGAGAFSGNTIYF
TRBV7-2	NA	TRBD1	TRBJ1-4	TGTGCCAGCAGCACTGGGACAGGACCAAGAGGGGAAAAACTGTTTTTT	CASSTGTGPRGEKLFF
TRBV18	NA	TRBD1	TRBJ1-6	TGTGCCAGCTCACCTCGGGACAGGGATAATTCACCCCTCCACTTT	CASSPRDRDNSPLHF
TRBV5-6	once	NA	TRBJ2-7	TGTGCCAGCAGCTTGGGACACGAAATCTCCTACGAGCAGTACTTC	CASSLGHEISYEQYF
TRBV7-9	NA	NA	TRBJ1-2	TGTGCCAGCAGCTTAATAGGAGGGGATGGCTACACCTTC	CASSLIGGDGYTF
TRBV3-1/TRBV3-2	NA	NA	TRBJ1-1	TGTGCCAGCAGCCAAGATGAAGGGAGATGGGAAGCTTTCTTT	CASSQDEGRWEAFF
TRBV25-1	once	NA	TRBJ2-6	TGTGCCAGCAGCCCCGTCGGGGCTGGGGCCAACGTCCTGACTTTC	CASSPVGAGANVLTF
TRBV6-5	NA	NA	TRBJ1-1	TGTGCCAGCGGCCGGCAGGGGACAGCTTTCTTT	CASGRQGTAFF